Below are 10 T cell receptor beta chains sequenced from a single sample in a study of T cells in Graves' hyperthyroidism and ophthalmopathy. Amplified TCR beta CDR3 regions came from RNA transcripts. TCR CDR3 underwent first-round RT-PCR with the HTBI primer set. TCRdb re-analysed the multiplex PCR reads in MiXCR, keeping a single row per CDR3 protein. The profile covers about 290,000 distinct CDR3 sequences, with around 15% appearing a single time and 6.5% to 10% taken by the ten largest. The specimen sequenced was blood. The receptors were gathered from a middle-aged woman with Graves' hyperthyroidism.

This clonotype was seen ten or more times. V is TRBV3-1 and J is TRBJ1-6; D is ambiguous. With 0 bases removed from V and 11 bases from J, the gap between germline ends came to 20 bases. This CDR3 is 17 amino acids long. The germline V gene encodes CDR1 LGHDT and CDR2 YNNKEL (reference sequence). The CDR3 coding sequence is TGTGCCAGCAGCCAAGATTCGGAGGTTCAGGAATTCACACCCCTCCACTTT. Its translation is CASSQDSEVQEFTPLHF.

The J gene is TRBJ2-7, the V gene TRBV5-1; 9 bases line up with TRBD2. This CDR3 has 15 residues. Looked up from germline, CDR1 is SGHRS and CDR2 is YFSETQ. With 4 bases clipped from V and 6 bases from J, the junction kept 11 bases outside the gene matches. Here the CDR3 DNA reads TGCGCCAGCAGCCCCTTAGCGGGAGCTGGTGTCGAGCAGTACTTC. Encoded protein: CASSPLAGAGVEQYF.

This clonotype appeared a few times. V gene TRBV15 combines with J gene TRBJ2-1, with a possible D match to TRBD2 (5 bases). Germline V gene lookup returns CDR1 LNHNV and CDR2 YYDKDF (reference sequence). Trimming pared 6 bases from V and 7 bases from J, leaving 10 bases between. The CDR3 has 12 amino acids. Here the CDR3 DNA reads TGTGCCACCAGGGACTCACCAAATGAGCAGTTCTTC. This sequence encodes CATRDSPNEQFF.

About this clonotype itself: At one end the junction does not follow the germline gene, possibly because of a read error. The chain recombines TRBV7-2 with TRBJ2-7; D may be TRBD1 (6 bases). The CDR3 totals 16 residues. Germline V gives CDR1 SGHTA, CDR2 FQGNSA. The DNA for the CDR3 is TGCGCCAGCAGCCAAGACGGCGGAGAGGGGGCCTACGAGCAGTACTTC. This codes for CASSQDGGEGAYEQYF.

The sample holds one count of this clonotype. The CDR3 region has the DNA TGTGCCAGCGGACTAGCGGTCTTACAGTACTTC. Protein sequence: CASGLAVLQYF. The chain is built from TRBV2 and TRBJ2-5; 10 nucleotides align to TRBD2. The CDR3 spans 11 residues. CDR1 is SNHLY and CDR2 is FYNNEI in the germline V gene. Trimming at V came to 8 bases and at J to 11 bases, leaving 5 bases not matched to a gene.

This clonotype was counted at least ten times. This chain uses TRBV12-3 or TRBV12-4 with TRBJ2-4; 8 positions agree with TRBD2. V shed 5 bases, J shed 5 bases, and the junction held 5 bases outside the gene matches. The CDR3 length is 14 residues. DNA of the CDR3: TGTGCCAGCAGTGACATAGCGGGACAAAACATTCAGTACTTC. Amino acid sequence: CASSDIAGQNIQYF.

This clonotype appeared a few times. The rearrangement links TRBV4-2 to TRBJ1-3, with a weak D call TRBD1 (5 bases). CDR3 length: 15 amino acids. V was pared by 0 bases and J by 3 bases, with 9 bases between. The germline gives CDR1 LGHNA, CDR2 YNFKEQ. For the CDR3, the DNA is TGTGCCAGCAGCCAAGAGCAGGGAAATGGAAACACCATATATTTT. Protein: CASSQEQGNGNTIYF.

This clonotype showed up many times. The CDR3 DNA reads TGTGCCATTGCATTGGACAGCCGAGAGCAGTTCTTC. It is translated as CAIALDSREQFF. This sequence joins TRBV10-3 and TRBJ2-1; TRBD1 might be the D (6 bases). The CDR3 sequence is 12 residues long. The ends were cut back, 9 bases at V and 10 bases at J, with 16 bases in the middle. CDR1 and CDR2 (germline): ENHRY, SYGVKD.

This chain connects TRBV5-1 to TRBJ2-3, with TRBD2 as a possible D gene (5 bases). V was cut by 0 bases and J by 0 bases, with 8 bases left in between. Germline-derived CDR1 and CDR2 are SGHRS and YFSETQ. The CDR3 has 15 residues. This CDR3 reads CASSLAGMSTDTQYF. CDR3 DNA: TGCGCCAGCAGCTTGGCCGGGATGAGCACAGATACGCAGTATTTT.

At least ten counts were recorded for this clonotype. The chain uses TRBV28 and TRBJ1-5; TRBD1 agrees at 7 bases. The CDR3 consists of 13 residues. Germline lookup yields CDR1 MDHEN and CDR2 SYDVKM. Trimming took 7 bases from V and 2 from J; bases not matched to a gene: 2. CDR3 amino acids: CASMDRRNQPQHF. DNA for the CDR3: TGTGCCAGCATGGACAGGCGCAATCAGCCCCAGCATTTT. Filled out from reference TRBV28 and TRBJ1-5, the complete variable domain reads DVKVTQSSRYLVKRTGEKVFLECVQDMDHENMFWYRQDPGLGLRLIYFSYDVKMKEKGDIPEGYSVSREKKERFSLILESASTNQTSMYLCASMDRRNQPQHFGDGTRLSIL.